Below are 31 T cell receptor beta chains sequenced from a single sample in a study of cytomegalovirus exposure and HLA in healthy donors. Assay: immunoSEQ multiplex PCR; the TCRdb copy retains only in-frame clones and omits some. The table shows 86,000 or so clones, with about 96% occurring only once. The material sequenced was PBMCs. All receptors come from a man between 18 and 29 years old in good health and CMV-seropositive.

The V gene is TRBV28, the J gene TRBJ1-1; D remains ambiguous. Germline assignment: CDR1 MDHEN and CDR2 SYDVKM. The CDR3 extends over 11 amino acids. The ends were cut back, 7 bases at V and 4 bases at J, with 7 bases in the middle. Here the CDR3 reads CASKEATEAFF. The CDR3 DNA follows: TGTGCCAGCAAAGAGGCCACTGAAGCTTTCTTT. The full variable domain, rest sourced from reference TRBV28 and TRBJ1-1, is DVKVTQSSRYLVKRTGEKVFLECVQDMDHENMFWYRQDPGLGLRLIYFSYDVKMKEKGDIPEGYSVSREKKERFSLILESASTNQTSMYLCASKEATEAFFGQGTRLTVV.

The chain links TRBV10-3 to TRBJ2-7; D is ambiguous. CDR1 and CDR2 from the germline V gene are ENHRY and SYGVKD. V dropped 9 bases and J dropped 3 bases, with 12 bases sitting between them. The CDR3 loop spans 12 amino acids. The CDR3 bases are TGTGCCATGGCAGGCTTAGACTACGAGCAGTACTTC. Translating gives CAMAGLDYEQYF.

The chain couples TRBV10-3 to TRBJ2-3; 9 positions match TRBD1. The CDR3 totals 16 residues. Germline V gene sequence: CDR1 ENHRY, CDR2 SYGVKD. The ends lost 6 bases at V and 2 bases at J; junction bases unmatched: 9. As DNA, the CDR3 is TGTGCCATCAGGGACTCCCGGGACAGGGACACAGATACGCAGTATTTT. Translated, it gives CAIRDSRDRDTDTQYF.

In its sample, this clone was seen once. Written as DNA, the CDR3 is TGTGCCAGCAGTTTAGGGGGGTATGCCGGCACAGATACGCAGTATTTT. It yields the protein CASSLGGYAGTDTQYF. The V and J genes are TRBV27 and TRBJ2-3; a possible D gene is TRBD2 (6 bases). The CDR3 spans 16 residues. V was shortened by 2 bases and J by 1 base, with 13 bases between the two germline ends. In germline, CDR1 is MNHEY, CDR2 SMNVEV (reference sequence).

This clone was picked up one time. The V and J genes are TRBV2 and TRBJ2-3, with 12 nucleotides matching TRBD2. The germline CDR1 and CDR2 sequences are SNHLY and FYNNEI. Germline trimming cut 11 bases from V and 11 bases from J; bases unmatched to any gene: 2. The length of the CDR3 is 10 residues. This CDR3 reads CAVGLAGQYF. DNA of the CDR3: TGTGCCGTGGGACTAGCGGGGCAGTATTTT.

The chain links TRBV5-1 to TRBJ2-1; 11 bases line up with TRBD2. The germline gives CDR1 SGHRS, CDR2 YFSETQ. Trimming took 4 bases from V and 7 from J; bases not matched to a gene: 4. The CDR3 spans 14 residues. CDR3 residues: CASSGTSGNNEQFF. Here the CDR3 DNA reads TGCGCCAGCAGCGGGACTAGCGGAAATAATGAGCAGTTCTTC.

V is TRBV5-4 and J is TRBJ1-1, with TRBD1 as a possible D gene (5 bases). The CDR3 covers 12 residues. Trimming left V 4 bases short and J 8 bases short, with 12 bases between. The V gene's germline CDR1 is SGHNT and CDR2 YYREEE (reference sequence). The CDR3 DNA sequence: TGTGCCAGCAGCCGTACAGGAGAGGAAGCTTTCTTT. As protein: CASSRTGEEAFF.

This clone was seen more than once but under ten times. CDR3 in DNA: TGTGCCAGCAGCCTCGGGACTAGCGACCAAGAGACCCAGTACTTC. It is translated as CASSLGTSDQETQYF. This chain connects TRBV5-4 to TRBJ2-5; TRBD2 matches at 10 bases. CDR3 size: 15 residues. Losses at the gene ends were 4 bases for V and 0 bases for J; bases not matched to a gene: 3. Looked up from germline, CDR1 is SGHNT and CDR2 is YYREEE (reference sequence).

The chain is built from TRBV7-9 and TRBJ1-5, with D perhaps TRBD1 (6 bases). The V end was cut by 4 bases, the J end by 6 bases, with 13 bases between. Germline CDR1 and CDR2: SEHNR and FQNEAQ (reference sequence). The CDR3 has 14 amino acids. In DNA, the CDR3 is TGTGCCAGCAGCTCTTCAGGGGCTATTCAGCCCCAGCATTTT. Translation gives CASSSSGAIQPQHF.

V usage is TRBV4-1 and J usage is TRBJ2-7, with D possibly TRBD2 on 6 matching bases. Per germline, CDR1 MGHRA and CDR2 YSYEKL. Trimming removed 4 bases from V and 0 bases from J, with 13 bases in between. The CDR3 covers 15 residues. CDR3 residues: CASSRVADYSYEQYF. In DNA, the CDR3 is TGCGCCAGCAGCCGGGTGGCGGACTACTCCTACGAGCAGTACTTC.

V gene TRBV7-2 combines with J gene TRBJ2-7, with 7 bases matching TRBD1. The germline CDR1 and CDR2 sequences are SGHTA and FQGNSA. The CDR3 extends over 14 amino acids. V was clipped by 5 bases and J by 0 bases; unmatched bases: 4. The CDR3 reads CASSLGTDSYEQYF. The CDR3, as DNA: TGTGCCAGCAGCCTCGGGACAGACTCCTACGAGCAGTACTTC.

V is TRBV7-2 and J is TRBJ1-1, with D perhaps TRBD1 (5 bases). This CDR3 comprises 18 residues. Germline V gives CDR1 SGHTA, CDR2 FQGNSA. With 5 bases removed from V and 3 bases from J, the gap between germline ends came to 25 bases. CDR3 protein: CASSPRGGFRSMDTEAFF. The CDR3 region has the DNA TGTGCCAGCAGCCCTAGGGGTGGGTTTCGGTCGATGGACACTGAAGCTTTCTTT.

The CDR3 bases are TGCGCCAGCAGTGTGTCGGAACGGAAGGACAGGGGATTTTACGAGCAGTACTTC. Its translation: CASSVSERKDRGFYEQYF. The genes are TRBV10-1 and TRBJ2-7; 9 nucleotides line up with TRBD1. This CDR3 region has 18 residues. Per the germline V gene, CDR1 is WNHNN and CDR2 is SYGVQD (reference sequence). The J segment lost 4 bases and the V segment lost 4 bases, leaving 17 bases of the junction unmatched.

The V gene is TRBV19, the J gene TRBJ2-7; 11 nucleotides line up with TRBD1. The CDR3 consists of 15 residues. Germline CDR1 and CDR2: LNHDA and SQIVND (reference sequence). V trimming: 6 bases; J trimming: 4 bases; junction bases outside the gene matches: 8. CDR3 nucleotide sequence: TGTGCCAGTAGCCCCGGACAGGGGGCCCAGTACGAGCAGTACTTC. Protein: CASSPGQGAQYEQYF.

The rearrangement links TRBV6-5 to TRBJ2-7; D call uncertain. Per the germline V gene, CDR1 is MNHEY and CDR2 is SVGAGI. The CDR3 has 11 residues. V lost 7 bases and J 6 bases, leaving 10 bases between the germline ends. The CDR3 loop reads CASTGPGEQYF. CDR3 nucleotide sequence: TGTGCCAGCACGGGTCCGGGCGAGCAGTACTTC.

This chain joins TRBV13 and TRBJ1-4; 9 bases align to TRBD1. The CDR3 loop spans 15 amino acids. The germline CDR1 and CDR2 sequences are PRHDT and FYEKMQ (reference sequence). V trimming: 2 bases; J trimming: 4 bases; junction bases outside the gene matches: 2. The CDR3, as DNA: TGTGCCAGCAGCTTATTGACAGGGGGTAATGAAAAACTGTTTTTT. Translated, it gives CASSLLTGGNEKLFF.

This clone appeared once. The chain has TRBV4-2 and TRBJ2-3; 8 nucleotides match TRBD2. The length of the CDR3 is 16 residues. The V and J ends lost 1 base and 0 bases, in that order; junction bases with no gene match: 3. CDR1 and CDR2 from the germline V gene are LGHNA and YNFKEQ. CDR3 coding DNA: TGTGCCAGCAGCCAAGCACGGGAGGGAAGCACAGATACGCAGTATTTT. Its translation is CASSQAREGSTDTQYF.

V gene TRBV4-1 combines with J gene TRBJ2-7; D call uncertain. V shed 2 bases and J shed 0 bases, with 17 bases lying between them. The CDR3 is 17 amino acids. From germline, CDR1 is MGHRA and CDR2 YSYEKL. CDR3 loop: CASSQTPSRISSYEQYF. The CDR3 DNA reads TGCGCCAGCAGCCAAACCCCATCCAGGATCAGCTCCTACGAGCAGTACTTC.

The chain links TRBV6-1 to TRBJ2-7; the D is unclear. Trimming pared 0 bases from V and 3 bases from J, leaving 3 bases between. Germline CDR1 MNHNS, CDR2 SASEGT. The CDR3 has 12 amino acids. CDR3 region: CASSEASYEQYF. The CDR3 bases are TGTGCCAGCAGTGAAGCGAGCTACGAGCAGTACTTC.

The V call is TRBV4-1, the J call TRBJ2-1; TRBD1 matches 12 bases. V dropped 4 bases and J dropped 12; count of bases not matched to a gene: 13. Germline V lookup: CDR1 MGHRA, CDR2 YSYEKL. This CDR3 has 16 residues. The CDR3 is CASSPSRDRGRVGQFF. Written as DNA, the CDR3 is TGCGCCAGCAGCCCCAGCCGGGACAGGGGGCGCGTCGGGCAGTTCTTC.

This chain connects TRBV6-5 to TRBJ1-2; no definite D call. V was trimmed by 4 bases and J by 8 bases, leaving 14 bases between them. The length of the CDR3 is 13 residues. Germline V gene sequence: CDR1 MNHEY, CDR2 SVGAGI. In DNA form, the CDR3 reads TGTGCCAGCAGTTCCTACAGCTACCGGGGCTACACCTTC. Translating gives CASSSYSYRGYTF.

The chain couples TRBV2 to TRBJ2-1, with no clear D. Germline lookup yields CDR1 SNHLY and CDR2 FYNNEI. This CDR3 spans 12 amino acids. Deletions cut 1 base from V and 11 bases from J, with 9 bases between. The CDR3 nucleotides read TGTGCCAGCAGTGAAGTAGCACACAAGCAGTTCTTC. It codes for CASSEVAHKQFF.

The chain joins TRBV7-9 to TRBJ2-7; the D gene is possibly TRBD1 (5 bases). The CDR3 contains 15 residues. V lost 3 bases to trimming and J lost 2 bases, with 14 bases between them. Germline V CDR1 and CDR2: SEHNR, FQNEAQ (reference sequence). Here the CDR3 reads CASSFISQGTYEQYF. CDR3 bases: TGTGCCAGCAGCTTTATTAGCCAGGGAACCTACGAGCAGTACTTC.

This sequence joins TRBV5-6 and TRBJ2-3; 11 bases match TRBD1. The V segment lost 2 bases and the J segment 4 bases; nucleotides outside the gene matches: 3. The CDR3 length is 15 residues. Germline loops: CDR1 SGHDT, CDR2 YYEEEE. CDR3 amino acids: CASSLVGQGADTQYF. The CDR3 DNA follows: TGTGCCAGCAGCTTAGTGGGACAGGGGGCAGATACGCAGTATTTT. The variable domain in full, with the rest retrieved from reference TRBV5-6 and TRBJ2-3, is DAGVTQSPTHLIKTRGQQVTLRCSPKSGHDTVSWYQQALGQGPQFIFQYYEEEERQRGNFPDRFSGHQFPNYSSELNVNALLLGDSALYLCASSLVGQGADTQYFGPGTRLTVL.

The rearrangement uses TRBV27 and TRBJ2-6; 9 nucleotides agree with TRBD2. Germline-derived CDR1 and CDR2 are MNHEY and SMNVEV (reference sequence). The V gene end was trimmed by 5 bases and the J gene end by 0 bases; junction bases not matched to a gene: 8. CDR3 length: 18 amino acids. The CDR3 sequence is CASSASGGSASGANVLTF. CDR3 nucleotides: TGTGCCAGCAGTGCCAGCGGGGGGTCGGCCTCTGGGGCCAACGTCCTGACTTTC.

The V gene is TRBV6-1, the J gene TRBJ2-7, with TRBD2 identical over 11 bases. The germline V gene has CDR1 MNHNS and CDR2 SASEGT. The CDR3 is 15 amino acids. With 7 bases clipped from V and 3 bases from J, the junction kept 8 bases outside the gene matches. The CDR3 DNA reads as TGTGCCAGCACTGGGCCACTAGCGGGAGTCTACGAGCAGTACTTC. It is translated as CASTGPLAGVYEQYF.

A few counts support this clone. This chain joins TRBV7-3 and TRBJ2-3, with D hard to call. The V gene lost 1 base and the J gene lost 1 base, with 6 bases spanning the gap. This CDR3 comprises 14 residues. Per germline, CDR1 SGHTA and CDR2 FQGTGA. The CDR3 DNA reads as TGTGCCAGCAGCTTAAGTGCGGGCACAGATACGCAGTATTTT. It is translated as CASSLSAGTDTQYF. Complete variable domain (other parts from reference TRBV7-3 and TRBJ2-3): GAGVSQTPSNKVTEKGKYVELRCDPISGHTALYWYRQSLGQGPEFLIYFQGTGAADDSGLPNDRFFAVRPEGSVSTLKIQRTERGDSAVYLCASSLSAGTDTQYFGPGTRLTVL.

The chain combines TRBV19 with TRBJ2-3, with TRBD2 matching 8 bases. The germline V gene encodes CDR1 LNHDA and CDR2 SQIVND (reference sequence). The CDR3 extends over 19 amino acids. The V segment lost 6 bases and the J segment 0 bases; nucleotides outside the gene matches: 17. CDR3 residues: CASRGRFRQAGVSTDTQYF. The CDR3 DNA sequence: TGTGCCAGTAGGGGGAGGTTTCGGCAAGCGGGAGTTAGCACAGATACGCAGTATTTT. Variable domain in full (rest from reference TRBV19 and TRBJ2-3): DGGITQSPKYLFRKEGQNVTLSCEQNLNHDAMYWYRQDPGQGLRLIYYSQIVNDFQKGDIAEGYSVSREKKESFPLTVTSAQKNPTAFYLCASRGRFRQAGVSTDTQYFGPGTRLTVL.

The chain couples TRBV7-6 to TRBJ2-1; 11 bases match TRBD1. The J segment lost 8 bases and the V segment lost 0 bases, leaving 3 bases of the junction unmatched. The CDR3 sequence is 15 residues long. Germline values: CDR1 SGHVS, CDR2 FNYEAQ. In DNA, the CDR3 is TGTGCCAGCAGCTTAGCGCAGGACAGGGGGCATGAGCAGTTCTTC. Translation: CASSLAQDRGHEQFF.

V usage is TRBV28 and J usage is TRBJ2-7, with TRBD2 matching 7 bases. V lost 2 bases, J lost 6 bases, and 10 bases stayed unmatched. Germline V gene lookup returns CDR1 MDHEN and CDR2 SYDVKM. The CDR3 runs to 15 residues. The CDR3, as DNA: TGTGCCAGCAGTTTACTTGCGGGATCGGGGGGCGAGCAGTACTTC. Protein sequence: CASSLLAGSGGEQYF.

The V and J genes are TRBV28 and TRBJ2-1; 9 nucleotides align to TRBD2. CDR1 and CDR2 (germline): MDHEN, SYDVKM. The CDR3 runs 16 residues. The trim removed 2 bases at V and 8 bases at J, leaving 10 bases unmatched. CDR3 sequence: CASSLRESGRKDEQFF. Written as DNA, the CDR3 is TGTGCCAGCAGTTTAAGGGAGAGCGGGAGGAAGGATGAGCAGTTCTTC.